Sequencing of this TCR beta chain was carried out in a study of blood T cells in healthy people across ages. Germline V CDR1 and CDR2: MNHEY, SMNVEV (reference sequence). CDR3 length equals 15 residues. Trimming left V 4 bases short and J 6 bases short, with 17 bases between. Ten or more counts support this clonotype. Primers used in a second PCR of roughly 6 to 11 cycles were a sample-barcoded 5' primer and a J-beta primer mix. TCRdb passed the 5' RACE reads through MiXCR, listing each CDR3 protein once. Altogether 710,000 or so distinct CDR3 sequences are present, approximately 30% being singletons, with the ten largest covering 15%.

The clonotype originates from a woman of 80 years or more in good health. Sequencing used blood. This chain joins TRBV27 and TRBJ2-3; the D gene is possibly TRBD2 (6 bases). CDR3 amino acids: CASSYSFLAGDTQYF. As DNA, the CDR3 is TGTGCCAGCAGTTACTCCTTCCTTGCGGGGGATACGCAGTATTTT.